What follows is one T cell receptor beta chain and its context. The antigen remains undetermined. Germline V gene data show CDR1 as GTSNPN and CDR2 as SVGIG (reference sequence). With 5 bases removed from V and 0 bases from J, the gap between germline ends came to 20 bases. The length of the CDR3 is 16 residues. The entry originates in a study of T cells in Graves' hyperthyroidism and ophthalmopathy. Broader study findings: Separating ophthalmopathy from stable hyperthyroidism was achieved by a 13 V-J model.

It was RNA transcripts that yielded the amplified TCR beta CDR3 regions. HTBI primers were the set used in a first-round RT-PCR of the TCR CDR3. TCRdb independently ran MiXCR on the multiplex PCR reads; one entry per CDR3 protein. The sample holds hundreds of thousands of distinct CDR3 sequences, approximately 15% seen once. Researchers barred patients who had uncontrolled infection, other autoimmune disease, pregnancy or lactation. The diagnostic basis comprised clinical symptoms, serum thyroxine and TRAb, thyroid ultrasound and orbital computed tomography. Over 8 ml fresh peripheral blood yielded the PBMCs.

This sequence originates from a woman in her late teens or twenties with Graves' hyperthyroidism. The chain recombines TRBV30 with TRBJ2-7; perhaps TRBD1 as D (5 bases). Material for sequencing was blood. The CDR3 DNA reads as TGTGCCTGGGTGCCCCTAGACGTACAGGTCTCCTACGAGCAGTACTTC. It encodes CAWVPLDVQVSYEQYF.